Listed here are 8 T cell receptor beta chains from one sample, sequenced in a study of OX40 agonist ivuxolimab in advanced cancers. TCRdb's copy holds only in-frame clones and misses some; the assay was immunoSEQ multiplex PCR. The repertoire holds approximately 20,000 clones, with around nine tenths as singletons. The sequenced sample was CD4+ or CD8+ T cells sorted from blood, obtained in a trial of the OX40 agonist ivuxolimab. The receptor source for this set is an adult with an advanced solid tumor such as melanoma, head and neck, liver or kidney cancer.

The chain recombines TRBV5-6 with TRBJ1-4; 7 bases line up with TRBD1. V lost 4 bases to trimming and J lost 7 bases; unmatched junction nucleotides: 10. The CDR3 extends over 15 amino acids. Germline CDR1 is SGHDT and CDR2 is YYEEEE. The CDR3 coding sequence is TGTGCCAGCAGCCGGCGCGGGACAGCGATTGAAAAACTGTTTTTT. Residues: CASSRRGTAIEKLFF.

The chain carries TRBV6-4 and TRBJ2-1; 10 bases are a match to TRBD1. The CDR3 contains 15 residues. J was trimmed by 2 bases and V by 6 bases; bases with no gene match: 4. The germline V gene encodes CDR1 MRHNA and CDR2 SNTAGT. In DNA form, the CDR3 reads TGTGCCAGCAGCGGGGGGACAGGGGCCTACAATGAGCAGTTCTTC. It specifies CASSGGTGAYNEQFF.

The gene calls are TRBV5-1 and TRBJ2-7; 10 bases fit TRBD1. Germline V gene data show CDR1 as SGHRS and CDR2 as YFSETQ. With V trimmed by 4 bases and J by 5 bases, 6 bases remained unmatched. The CDR3 covers 14 residues. Here the CDR3 DNA reads TGCGCCAGCAGCACGACAGGGGGCCTTCACGAGCAGTACTTC. It is translated as CASSTTGGLHEQYF.

Only one count was recorded for this clone. The chain combines TRBV5-1 with TRBJ2-7; 11 bases are shared with TRBD2. CDR1 is SGHRS, CDR2 YFSETQ, per germline. The CDR3 runs to 15 residues. Trimming cost V 4 bases and J 1 base; bases outside gene matches: 4. The CDR3 nucleotides are TGCGCCAGCAGCCCCCTAGCGGGGGGTTCCTACGAGCAGTACTTC. It specifies CASSPLAGGSYEQYF.

V is TRBV14 and J is TRBJ2-3, with D possibly being TRBD1 (5 bases). Germline loops: CDR1 SGHDN, CDR2 FVKESK. V dropped 2 bases and J dropped 1 base, with 10 bases sitting between them. CDR3 length equals 15 residues. The CDR3 region has the DNA TGTGCCAGCAGCCAATGGGGCAGGGGCACAGATACGCAGTATTTT. The encoded protein is CASSQWGRGTDTQYF.

This chain connects TRBV14 to TRBJ1-2; D is unclear. The CDR3 runs to 15 residues. Germline loops: CDR1 SGHDN, CDR2 FVKESK. Between the trimmed V and J ends, which lost 0 bases and 4 bases, there was a span of 12 bases. Here the CDR3 reads CASSQEGGWGYGYTF. CDR3 nucleotides: TGTGCCAGCAGCCAAGAAGGAGGTTGGGGCTATGGCTACACCTTC.

The rearrangement uses TRBV27 and TRBJ1-5; a weak D match, TRBD1 (5 bases). The CDR3 length is 14 residues. In germline, CDR1 is MNHEY, CDR2 SMNVEV (reference sequence). Trimming removed 3 bases at V and 7 bases at J, with 13 bases between. This CDR3 is CASSFGQGGQPQHF. CDR3 sequence (DNA): TGTGCCAGCAGTTTTGGTCAGGGAGGGCAGCCCCAGCATTTT.

This rearrangement joins TRBV6-1 to TRBJ2-5; 9 bases line up with TRBD1. The assigned J gene may be wrong: the sequence end matches TRBJ2-7 better. The CDR3 has 15 amino acids. The germline CDR1 and CDR2 sequences are MNHNS and SASEGT. CDR3 region: CASSGPGTGLHEQYF. As DNA, the CDR3 is TGTGCCAGCAGTGGACCCGGGACAGGGCTCCACGAGCAGTACTTC.